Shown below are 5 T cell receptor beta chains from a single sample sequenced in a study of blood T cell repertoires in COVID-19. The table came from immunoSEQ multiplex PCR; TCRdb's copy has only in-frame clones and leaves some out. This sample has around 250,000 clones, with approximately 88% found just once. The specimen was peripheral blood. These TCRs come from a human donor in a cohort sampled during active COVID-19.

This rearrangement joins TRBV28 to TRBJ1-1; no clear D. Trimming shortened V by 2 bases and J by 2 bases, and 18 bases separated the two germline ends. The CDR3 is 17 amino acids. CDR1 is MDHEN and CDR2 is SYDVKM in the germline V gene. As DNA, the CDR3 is TGTGCCAGCAGTTTAAACGGTTTCCGGGGATATAACACTGAAGCTTTCTTT. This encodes CASSLNGFRGYNTEAFF.

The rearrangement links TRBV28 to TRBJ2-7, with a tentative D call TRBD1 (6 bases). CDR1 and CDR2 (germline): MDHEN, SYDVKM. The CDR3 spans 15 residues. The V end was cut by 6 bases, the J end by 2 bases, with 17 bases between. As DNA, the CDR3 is TGTGCCAGCAGGAGTGGGGGCGAGGCTGCCTACGAGCAGTACTTC. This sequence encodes CASRSGGEAAYEQYF.

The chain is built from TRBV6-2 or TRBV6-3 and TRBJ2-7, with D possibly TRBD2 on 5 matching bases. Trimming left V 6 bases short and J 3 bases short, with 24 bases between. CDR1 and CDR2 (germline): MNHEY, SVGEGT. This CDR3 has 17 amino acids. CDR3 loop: CASSQLTDSRVDYEQYF. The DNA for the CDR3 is TGTGCCAGCAGCCAGCTCACGGACTCTAGGGTGGACTACGAGCAGTACTTC.

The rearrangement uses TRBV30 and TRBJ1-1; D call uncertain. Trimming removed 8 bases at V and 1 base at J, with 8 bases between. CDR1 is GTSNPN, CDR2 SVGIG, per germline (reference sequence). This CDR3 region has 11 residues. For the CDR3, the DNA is TGTGCCCACGGTCGGAACACTGAAGCTTTCTTT. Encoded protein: CAHGRNTEAFF.

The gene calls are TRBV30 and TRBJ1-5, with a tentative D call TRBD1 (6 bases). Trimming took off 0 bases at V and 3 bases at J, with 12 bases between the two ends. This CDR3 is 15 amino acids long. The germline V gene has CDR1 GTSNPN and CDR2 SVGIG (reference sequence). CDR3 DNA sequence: TGTGCCTGGAGTGTAACCGGACAGATCAATCAGCCCCAGCATTTT. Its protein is CAWSVTGQINQPQHF.